The 15 T cell receptor beta chains below come from one sample, sequenced in a study of T-cell memory formation after mild COVID-19. Using its own MiXCR run on the 5' RACE reads, TCRdb lists one record per CDR3 protein. Here the sample spans approximately 110,000 distinct CDR3 sequences, about 24% being singletons. Sequencing was carried out using PBMCs or a T cell subset sorted from them (not recorded which). These receptors were obtained from a man aged 18-30 years who had mild COVID-19 (a few samples of this study predate the infection). Cell type and time point are not known.

The rearrangement links TRBV5-1 to TRBJ2-3; 11 bases match TRBD2. The V segment lost 0 bases and the J segment 0 bases; nucleotides outside the gene matches: 6. The germline gives CDR1 SGHRS, CDR2 YFSETQ. CDR3 length equals 18 residues. CDR3 bases: TGCGCCAGCAGCTTGGTGCTAGCGGGGGGTCTGAGCACAGATACGCAGTATTTT. This encodes CASSLVLAGGLSTDTQYF.

This clonotype was seen only a few times. The J gene is TRBJ1-2, the V gene TRBV29-1; no reliable D call. This CDR3 comprises 12 residues. V shed 7 bases and J shed 6 bases, with 15 bases lying between them. The V gene's germline CDR1 is SQVTM and CDR2 ANQGSEA. The CDR3 DNA sequence: TGCAGCGCTTGGGTGGGGTCTGATGGCTACACCTTC. Translated, it gives CSAWVGSDGYTF.

This clonotype was found a few times. This sequence joins TRBV29-1 and TRBJ2-2, with 9 bases that match TRBD2. The CDR3 loop spans 15 amino acids. CDR1 is SQVTM and CDR2 is ANQGSEA in the germline V gene. With V trimmed by 4 bases and J by 4 bases, 7 bases remained unmatched. The CDR3 DNA reads as TGCAGCGTTGCGAGGCGGGGGGGTATCACCGGGGAGCTGTTTTTT. Translating it yields CSVARRGGITGELFF.

In this sample, this clonotype turned up a few times. V gene TRBV27 combines with J gene TRBJ2-1; the match to TRBD2 covers 12 bases. Unmatched junction bases numbered 0, after V lost 2 bases and J lost 7 bases. This CDR3 comprises 14 residues. The germline CDR1 and CDR2 sequences are MNHEY and SMNVEV (reference sequence). The CDR3, as DNA: TGTGCCAGCAGTTTAACTAGCGGGGGGAATGAGCAGTTCTTC. This encodes CASSLTSGGNEQFF.

This clonotype was recorded a few times. The rearrangement links TRBV9 to TRBJ2-1; 11 positions match TRBD2. CDR3 length: 17 amino acids. V gave up 0 bases and J gave up 3 bases; unmatched junction bases: 5. Germline CDR1 reads SGDLS; CDR2 reads YYNGEE. CDR3 in DNA: TGTGCCAGCAGCGTAGGTGTACTAGCGGGGGTCTACAATGAGCAGTTCTTC. It encodes CASSVGVLAGVYNEQFF.

The rearrangement links TRBV7-9 to TRBJ2-7; 9 bases agree with TRBD1. The CDR3 has 16 residues. The germline gives CDR1 SEHNR, CDR2 FQNEAQ (reference sequence). V trimming: 5 bases; J trimming: 4 bases; junction bases outside the gene matches: 12. The DNA of the CDR3 is TGTGCCAGCAGCAGTACCGGGACAGGGTTTAGGTACGAGCAGTACTTC. It specifies CASSSTGTGFRYEQYF.

This sequence joins TRBV28 and TRBJ2-5, with TRBD2 matching over 9 bases. The length of the CDR3 is 14 residues. V lost 10 bases to trimming and J lost 5 bases; unmatched junction nucleotides: 11. The germline V gene has CDR1 MDHEN and CDR2 SYDVKM. CDR3 sequence (DNA): TGTGCCACCCTAGCGGGGAACCTAGGGGAGACCCAGTACTTC. This translates into CATLAGNLGETQYF.

The V gene is TRBV15, the J gene TRBJ2-7, with D possibly called TRBD1 or TRBD2 (6 bases each). Trimming shortened V by 1 base and J by 4 bases, and 14 bases separated the two germline ends. CDR3 length: 15 amino acids. CDR1 and CDR2 (germline): LNHNV, YYDKDF (reference sequence). This CDR3 is CATSRVLGGPYEQYF. The CDR3 DNA reads as TGTGCCACCAGCAGAGTATTGGGGGGCCCATACGAGCAGTACTTC.

J is TRBJ2-7 and V is TRBV19; the match to TRBD2 covers 8 bases. Germline assignment: CDR1 LNHDA and CDR2 SQIVND (reference sequence). Trimming removed 5 bases from V and 3 bases from J; junction bases left unmatched: 6. CDR3 length equals 14 residues. The CDR3, as DNA: TGTGCCAGTAGTTCGGGAGGGACCCTCTACGAGCAGTACTTC. It codes for CASSSGGTLYEQYF.

The CDR3 DNA is TGTGCCAGCAGCTTCGTAGGGCGGGGAGATTACAATGAGCAGTTCTTC. Translated: CASSFVGRGDYNEQFF. The chain is built from TRBV5-4 and TRBJ2-1; D possibly corresponds to TRBD2 (6 bases). Trimming removed 2 bases from V and 4 bases from J, with 16 bases in between. The CDR3 contains 16 residues. Per the germline V gene, CDR1 is SGHNT and CDR2 is YYREEE (reference sequence).

This chain uses TRBV9 with TRBJ2-1; 8 bases are a match to TRBD2. CDR3 length: 16 residues. Looked up from germline, CDR1 is SGDLS and CDR2 is YYNGEE. V dropped 3 bases and J dropped 1; count of bases not matched to a gene: 6. CDR3 amino acids: CASSARGGVSYNEQFF. In DNA form, the CDR3 reads TGTGCCAGCAGCGCTCGGGGGGGGGTTTCCTACAATGAGCAGTTCTTC.

V gene TRBV7-3 combines with J gene TRBJ2-3, with 10 nucleotides matching TRBD2. The CDR3 covers 15 residues. Trimming cost V 5 bases and J 5 bases; bases outside gene matches: 7. CDR1 SGHTA and CDR2 FQGTGA come from the germline V gene. DNA of the CDR3: TGTGCCAGCAGCCTGACTAGCGGGTCCCGAGATACGCAGTATTTT. It yields the protein CASSLTSGSRDTQYF. The entire variable domain, with the rest obtained from reference TRBV7-3 and TRBJ2-3, is as follows: GAGVSQTPSNKVTEKGKYVELRCDPISGHTALYWYRQSLGQGPEFLIYFQGTGAADDSGLPNDRFFAVRPEGSVSTLKIQRTERGDSAVYLCASSLTSGSRDTQYFGPGTRLTVL.

This clonotype came up many times. The chain has TRBV9 and TRBJ2-3, with D tentatively TRBD1 or TRBD2 (6 bases each). The CDR3 spans 14 residues. The germline V gene has CDR1 SGDLS and CDR2 YYNGEE. The germline V and J ends were trimmed by 1 base and 2 bases, with 8 bases remaining between them. The CDR3 spells CASSVSGATDTQYF. CDR3 DNA sequence: TGTGCCAGCAGCGTATCGGGGGCCACAGATACGCAGTATTTT.

The chain uses TRBV12-3 or TRBV12-4 and TRBJ2-1; D is possibly TRBD2 (6 bases). The CDR3 loop spans 13 amino acids. V was trimmed by 2 bases and J by 8 bases, leaving 10 bases between them. CDR3 nucleotide sequence: TGTGCCAGCAGTTTATCGGGGGAATATGAGCAGTTCTTC. Protein sequence: CASSLSGEYEQFF.

The chain recombines TRBV7-2 with TRBJ2-3; no clear D. The CDR3 has 12 residues. Germline V CDR1 and CDR2: SGHTA, FQGNSA. V lost 5 bases, J lost 3 bases, and 6 bases lay in between. The CDR3 protein is CASSPRTDTQYF. For the CDR3, the DNA is TGTGCCAGCAGCCCACGGACAGATACGCAGTATTTT.